Listed here are 24 T cell receptor beta chains from one sample, sequenced in a study of cytomegalovirus exposure and HLA in healthy donors. TCRdb's table, derived via immunoSEQ multiplex PCR, lists solely in-frame clones and lacks some. The profile shows around 120,000 clones, about nine tenths of them singletons. Sequences were obtained from PBMCs. The receptors come from a young man in good health and CMV-seropositive.

This clone was found a few times. V gene TRBV4-1 combines with J gene TRBJ2-7; TRBD1 matches 8 bases. The V gene's germline CDR1 is MGHRA and CDR2 YSYEKL. This CDR3 spans 15 amino acids. Germline trimming cut 6 bases from V and 0 bases from J; bases unmatched to any gene: 7. This CDR3 is CASSHGQGLSYEQYF. DNA for the CDR3: TGCGCCAGCAGTCACGGACAGGGCCTCTCCTACGAGCAGTACTTC.

The V gene is TRBV2, the J gene TRBJ1-1; 7 bases fit TRBD1. In germline, CDR1 is SNHLY, CDR2 FYNNEI. Losses at the gene ends were 7 bases for V and 5 bases for J; bases not matched to a gene: 4. This CDR3 region has 12 residues. The CDR3 region is CASTTGVTEAFF. The CDR3 coding sequence is TGTGCCAGCACCACAGGGGTTACTGAAGCTTTCTTT.

The chain uses TRBV28 and TRBJ1-1, with 7 positions matching TRBD1. CDR1 MDHEN and CDR2 SYDVKM come from the germline V gene. V gave up 6 bases and J gave up 6 bases; unmatched junction bases: 4. The CDR3 length is 12 residues. CDR3 bases: TGTGCCAGCAGATCTCAGGGGGCTGAAGCTTTCTTT. Translating gives CASRSQGAEAFF.

The V and J genes are TRBV7-2 and TRBJ1-5; D not resolved. V was trimmed by 1 base and J by 5 bases, leaving 6 bases between them. CDR1 is SGHTA, CDR2 FQGNSA, per germline. This CDR3 has 13 amino acids. The CDR3, as DNA: TGTGCCAGCAGCTTAGAGCGGGATCAGCCCCAGCATTTT. Its protein is CASSLERDQPQHF.

This clone showed up just a few times. The chain joins TRBV6-1 to TRBJ1-4; D may be TRBD1 (6 bases). CDR3 length equals 13 residues. Germline V gene data show CDR1 as MNHNS and CDR2 as SASEGT. Trimming left V 7 bases short and J 12 bases short, with 18 bases between. The CDR3 DNA sequence: TGTGCCAGCATTTCAGGGGAAGTCGGGGAACTGTTTTTT. It encodes CASISGEVGELFF.

This clone was observed a few times. The chain joins TRBV11-2 to TRBJ1-2; D unclear. Trimming removed 1 base from V and 1 base from J, with 7 bases in between. The V gene's germline CDR1 is SGHAT and CDR2 FQNNGV. CDR3 size: 14 residues. The CDR3, as DNA: TGTGCCAGCAGCTTAGGTCTGAGTAACTATGGCTACACCTTC. Its protein is CASSLGLSNYGYTF.

CDR3 sequence (DNA): TGTGCCAGCAGCGTCCGACAGTCGGGTGGTAATCAGCCCCAGCATTTT. Its translation: CASSVRQSGGNQPQHF. The V call is TRBV2, the J call TRBJ1-5, with D possibly TRBD1 on 5 matching bases. The CDR3 runs 16 residues. Between the trimmed V and J ends, which lost 6 bases and 4 bases, there was a span of 19 bases. The germline V gene has CDR1 SNHLY and CDR2 FYNNEI.

This clone was observed once. This sample also contains other DNA sequences that code for the same CDR3. The chain has TRBV7-9 and TRBJ1-1; D might be TRBD1 (5 bases). This CDR3 comprises 13 residues. The germline V and J ends were trimmed by 5 bases and 8 bases, with 15 bases remaining between them. The germline V gene encodes CDR1 SEHNR and CDR2 FQNEAQ (reference sequence). CDR3 region: CASSGQPQGEAFF. The CDR3 coding sequence is TGTGCCAGCAGCGGACAACCCCAAGGGGAAGCTTTCTTT.

This clone has more than one count but fewer than ten. The gene calls are TRBV4-2 and TRBJ2-3; possibly TRBD1 for D (6 bases). The CDR3 extends over 15 amino acids. V was clipped by 0 bases and J by 3 bases, with 10 bases between them. The germline V gene encodes CDR1 LGHNA and CDR2 YNFKEQ. In DNA form, the CDR3 reads TGTGCCAGCAGCCAAGAGAGGGGGAAGACAGATACGCAGTATTTT. Protein: CASSQERGKTDTQYF.

This sequence joins TRBV7-2 and TRBJ2-1, with D possibly being TRBD2 (6 bases). The CDR3 sequence is 15 residues long. The germline V and J ends were trimmed by 10 bases and 0 bases, with 16 bases remaining between them. Germline V gives CDR1 SGHTA, CDR2 FQGNSA. CDR3 in amino acids: CATDLGGASYNEQFF. Here the CDR3 DNA reads TGTGCCACCGACCTCGGAGGGGCCTCCTACAATGAGCAGTTCTTC. The variable domain in full, with the rest retrieved from reference TRBV7-2 and TRBJ2-1, is GAGVSQSPSNKVTEKGKDVELRCDPISGHTALYWYRQSLGQGLEFLIYFQGNSAPDKSGLPSDRFSAERTGGSVSTLTIQRTQQEDSAVYLCATDLGGASYNEQFFGPGTRLTVL.

The V call is TRBV2, the J call TRBJ2-5; 11 nucleotides match TRBD2. V was clipped by 4 bases and J by 2 bases; unmatched bases: 3. CDR3 size: 15 residues. Germline V gives CDR1 SNHLY, CDR2 FYNNEI. CDR3 protein: CASSAGTSGQETQYF. CDR3 in DNA: TGTGCCAGCAGTGCCGGGACTAGCGGACAAGAGACCCAGTACTTC.

The chain employs TRBV15 and TRBJ2-7; 7 positions match TRBD1. Looked up from germline, CDR1 is LNHNV and CDR2 is YYDKDF (reference sequence). This CDR3 region has 17 residues. The J segment lost 2 bases and the V segment lost 0 bases, leaving 10 bases of the junction unmatched. Here the CDR3 DNA reads TGTGCCACCAGCAGAGATAAAAAGAGGGGGCAAGCCTACGAGCAGTACTTC. It yields the protein CATSRDKKRGQAYEQYF.

The genes are TRBV29-1 and TRBJ2-3; a possible D gene is TRBD2 (5 bases). Germline CDR1 and CDR2: SQVTM and ANQGSEA. The CDR3 sequence is 13 residues long. The V end lost 5 bases, the J end lost 4 bases, and 13 bases lay between the germline ends. CDR3: CSVIAPGADTQYF. The CDR3 region has the DNA TGCAGCGTTATCGCACCCGGGGCAGATACGCAGTATTTT.

This clone was seen only once. This rearrangement joins TRBV5-1 to TRBJ1-5; no firm D call. The CDR3 loop spans 14 amino acids. Trimming took off 5 bases at V and 2 bases at J, with 11 bases between the two ends. Germline V gene lookup returns CDR1 SGHRS and CDR2 YFSETQ. CDR3 coding DNA: TGCGCCAGCAGAATGGAGGGCGGCAATCAGCCCCAGCATTTT. Its translation: CASRMEGGNQPQHF. Full variable domain (rest looked up from reference TRBV5-1 and TRBJ1-5): KAGVTQTPRYLIKTRGQQVTLSCSPISGHRSVSWYQQTPGQGLQFLFEYFSETQRNKGNFPGRFSGRQFSNSRSEMNVSTLELGDSALYLCASRMEGGNQPQHFGDGTRLSIL.

The V call is TRBV6-5, the J call TRBJ2-1; D gene uncertain. The CDR3 is 15 amino acids. Germline V gene data show CDR1 as MNHEY and CDR2 as SVGAGI. V lost 4 bases and J 5 bases, leaving 15 bases between the germline ends. CDR3 in amino acids: CASSSTPWSNNEQFF. The CDR3 region has the DNA TGTGCCAGCAGTTCCACCCCTTGGAGTAACAATGAGCAGTTCTTC.

The rearrangement links TRBV4-3 to TRBJ2-5; 7 positions agree with TRBD2. The germline V gene encodes CDR1 LGHNA and CDR2 YSLEER. V shed 0 bases, J shed 3 bases, and the junction held 7 bases outside the gene matches. This CDR3 has 16 amino acids. In DNA form, the CDR3 reads TGCGCCAGCAGCCAAGATCGATCAGGGAGGGAAGAGACCCAGTACTTC. This gives the protein CASSQDRSGREETQYF.

This chain joins TRBV6-1 and TRBJ1-5; the D gene is possibly TRBD1 (5 bases). CDR3 length equals 15 residues. Germline V gene sequence: CDR1 MNHNS, CDR2 SASEGT. V lost 5 bases, J lost 1 base, and 12 bases lay in between. CDR3 residues: CASSLWTQSNQPQHF. CDR3 nucleotide sequence: TGTGCCAGCAGTCTATGGACACAAAGCAATCAGCCCCAGCATTTT.

J is TRBJ2-7 and V is TRBV7-9, with D perhaps TRBD1 (5 bases). V dropped 6 bases and J dropped 7 bases, with 19 bases sitting between them. Per germline, CDR1 SEHNR and CDR2 FQNEAQ (reference sequence). This CDR3 has 14 amino acids. CDR3 nucleotides: TGTGCCAGCAGTCGCTCAGAAGGGGTGGGGGAGCAGTACTTC. Its protein product is CASSRSEGVGEQYF. Supplemented by reference TRBV7-9 and TRBJ2-7, the full variable domain reads DTGVSQNPRHKITKRGQNVTFRCDPISEHNRLYWYRQTLGQGPEFLTYFQNEAQLEKSRLLSDRFSAERPKGSFSTLEIQRTEQGDSAMYLCASSRSEGVGEQYFGPGTRLTVT.

The V and J genes are TRBV27 and TRBJ2-5; D uncertain. This CDR3 is built from 19 residues. CDR1 is MNHEY, CDR2 SMNVEV, per germline (reference sequence). Between the trimmed V and J ends, which lost 1 base and 5 bases, there was a span of 26 bases. CDR3 DNA: TGTGCCAGCAGTTTATTCGCCACCCCGTTGGCAGTTATTTCCGAGACCCAGTACTTC. This sequence encodes CASSLFATPLAVISETQYF.

J is TRBJ1-3 and V is TRBV7-9, with D maybe TRBD1 (5 bases). The V gene's germline CDR1 is SEHNR and CDR2 FQNEAQ (reference sequence). The length of the CDR3 is 16 residues. Trimming stripped 5 bases from V and 0 bases from J, with 14 bases between. DNA of the CDR3: TGTGCCAGCAGCCCCTATGGGGGGAGCTCTGGAAACACCATATATTTT. Its protein is CASSPYGGSSGNTIYF.

The chain combines TRBV7-9 with TRBJ1-2; tentative D call: TRBD1 (6 bases). This CDR3 spans 14 amino acids. Germline CDR1 and CDR2: SEHNR and FQNEAQ (reference sequence). Trimming cost V 5 bases and J 4 bases, with 14 bases left between them. The DNA of the CDR3 is TGTGCCAGCAGCCCAAACACAGGGATCTATGGCTACACCTTC. It translates to CASSPNTGIYGYTF.

This clone has a single count. The rearrangement links TRBV10-3 to TRBJ2-7, with TRBD2 matching over 8 bases. The CDR3 extends over 15 amino acids. The junction had 11 bases not matched to a gene; V was cut back by 10 bases and J by 0 bases. Germline V gene sequence: CDR1 ENHRY, CDR2 SYGVKD. CDR3 coding DNA: TGTGCCACCCGGGAGGGATTCGGCCGCTCCTACGAGCAGTACTTC. Its protein product is CATREGFGRSYEQYF.

This clone was observed a handful of times. The chain employs TRBV7-2 and TRBJ2-5; TRBD1 aligns across 10 bases. The ends lost 6 bases at V and 0 bases at J; junction bases unmatched: 7. The CDR3 consists of 16 residues. Germline values: CDR1 SGHTA, CDR2 FQGNSA. CDR3 nucleotide sequence: TGTGCCAGCAGACCAGGACAGGGGGATCACCAAGAGACCCAGTACTTC. Translation gives CASRPGQGDHQETQYF.

The chain is built from TRBV7-9 and TRBJ1-3; 7 bases line up with TRBD1. The CDR3 is 16 residues long. After removal of 1 base from V and 1 base from J, the junction contained 4 bases not matched to a gene. Looked up from germline, CDR1 is SEHNR and CDR2 is FQNEAQ (reference sequence). As DNA, the CDR3 is TGTGCCAGCAGCTTAGGAGACAGGGCATCTGGAAACACCATATATTTT. Protein: CASSLGDRASGNTIYF.